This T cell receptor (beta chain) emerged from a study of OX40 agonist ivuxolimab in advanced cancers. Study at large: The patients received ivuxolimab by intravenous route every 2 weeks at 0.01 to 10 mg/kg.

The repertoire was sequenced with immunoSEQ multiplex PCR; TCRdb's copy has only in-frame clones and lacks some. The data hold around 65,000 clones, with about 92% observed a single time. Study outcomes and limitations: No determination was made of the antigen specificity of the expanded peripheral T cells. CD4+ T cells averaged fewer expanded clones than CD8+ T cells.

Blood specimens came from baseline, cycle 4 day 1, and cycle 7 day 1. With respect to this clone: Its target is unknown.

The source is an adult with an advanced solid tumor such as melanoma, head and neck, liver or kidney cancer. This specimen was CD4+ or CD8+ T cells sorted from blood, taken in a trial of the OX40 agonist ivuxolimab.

The CDR3 nucleotides are TGTGCCAGCAGTGACCAGTCTGGGGCCAACGTCCTGACTTTC. Amino acid sequence: CASSDQSGANVLTF. V usage is TRBV6-5 and J usage is TRBJ2-6; D unclear. The germline gives CDR1 MNHEY, CDR2 SVGAGI. Trimming took 5 bases from V and 1 from J, leaving 6 bases between them. The CDR3 totals 14 residues.